This T cell receptor beta chain was profiled in a study of blood T cell repertoires in COVID-19. Study in general: Sites across the United States, Italy and Spain contributed samples from acute and convalescent COVID-19.

The assay was immunoSEQ multiplex PCR, and TCRdb's table has in-frame clones only and misses some. The sample has 150,000 to 200,000 clones; around nine tenths are singletons. Trimming pared 7 bases from V and 2 bases from J, leaving 8 bases between. This CDR3 comprises 12 residues. Germline V gene sequence: CDR1 MDHEN, CDR2 SYDVKM. This clone has just one count. The chain joins TRBV28 to TRBJ1-2; D is unresolved. The source of this sequence is a man between 65 and 79 years old with acute or convalescent COVID-19. Sequencing input: peripheral blood. This CDR3 reads CASTTINYGYTF. CDR3 nucleotide sequence: TGTGCCAGCACCACTATCAACTATGGCTACACCTTC.